The 30 T cell receptor beta chains listed next were all sequenced from one sample in a study of T cells after yellow fever vaccination. TCRdb re-called the 5' RACE reads with MiXCR, one entry per CDR3 protein. The sample shows nearly 550,000 distinct CDR3 sequences, roughly a fifth of them seen only once. This specimen was PBMCs, taken 15 days after the yellow fever booster vaccination. The origin of the receptors is a man aged 25 to 40 who received the YFV17D yellow fever vaccine.

This clonotype was found a few times. This chain joins TRBV28 and TRBJ2-1; 7 bases line up with TRBD2. The CDR3 sequence is 19 residues long. Trimming removed 3 bases from V and 8 bases from J; junction bases left unmatched: 22. Germline V CDR1 and CDR2: MDHEN, SYDVKM. The CDR3 DNA reads TGTGCCAGCAGTTTCGACGGGAGGTCAAATGGGCCCCCATTGGATGAGCAGTTCTTC. Translation: CASSFDGRSNGPPLDEQFF.

The chain employs TRBV20-1 and TRBJ1-5; TRBD1 matches 7 bases. The CDR3 has 14 amino acids. After removal of 6 bases from V and 2 bases from J, the junction contained 7 bases not matched to a gene. Looked up from germline, CDR1 is DFQATT and CDR2 is SNEGSKA (reference sequence). For the CDR3, the DNA is TGCAGTGCATCGACAGGGTCGGGCAATCAGCCCCAGCATTTT. It encodes CSASTGSGNQPQHF.

The chain combines TRBV10-3 with TRBJ2-5, with TRBD1 as a possible D gene (6 bases). The CDR3 is made up of 15 amino acids. Germline V gene data show CDR1 as ENHRY and CDR2 as SYGVKD. Between the trimmed V and J ends, which lost 4 bases and 1 base, there was a span of 13 bases. The CDR3 region has the DNA TGTGCCATCAGTGTGGGCAGGGGCGCCCAAGAGACCCAGTACTTC. Translation: CAISVGRGAQETQYF.

This clonotype was found many times. CDR3 sequence reads: CATSRNRANTEAFF. The DNA of the CDR3 is TGTGCCACCAGCAGGAACAGGGCTAACACTGAAGCTTTCTTT. The V gene is TRBV15, the J gene TRBJ1-1; D possibly corresponds to TRBD1 (6 bases). The CDR3 runs 14 residues. The ends were cut back, 3 bases at V and 2 bases at J, with 10 bases in the middle. Germline CDR1 LNHNV, CDR2 YYDKDF (reference sequence).

The gene calls are TRBV6-2 or TRBV6-3 and TRBJ2-3; 8 nucleotides align to TRBD1. V was pared by 2 bases and J by 0 bases, with 1 base of the junction left unmatched. This CDR3 has 15 residues. Looked up from germline, CDR1 is MNHEY and CDR2 is SVGEGT. This CDR3 reads CASSYGDRSTDTQYF. The CDR3 coding sequence is TGTGCCAGCAGTTACGGGGACAGGAGCACAGATACGCAGTATTTT.

This chain connects TRBV20-1 to TRBJ2-1; 8 nucleotides agree with TRBD2. The CDR3 sequence is 17 residues long. Germline CDR1 DFQATT, CDR2 SNEGSKA (reference sequence). V gave up 2 bases and J gave up 1 base; unmatched junction bases: 10. The CDR3 DNA is TGCAGTGCTAGATCGGTCGGGGGGGAAGCATCCTACAATGAGCAGTTCTTC. Translation gives CSARSVGGEASYNEQFF.

This rearrangement joins TRBV5-6 to TRBJ2-3; 8 bases align to TRBD2. The CDR3 is made up of 15 amino acids. The V and J ends lost 2 bases and 6 bases, in that order; junction bases with no gene match: 8. Germline V gene sequence: CDR1 SGHDT, CDR2 YYEEEE. CDR3 bases: TGTGCCAGCAGCTTTGCGGGAGGCGGGGTTGATACGCAGTATTTT. Amino acid sequence: CASSFAGGGVDTQYF.

In its sample, this clonotype was seen a few times. J is TRBJ2-3 and V is TRBV20-1, with 11 positions matching TRBD2. Per germline, CDR1 DFQATT and CDR2 SNEGSKA (reference sequence). The CDR3 has 14 residues. The V gene end was trimmed by 0 bases and the J gene end by 6 bases; junction bases not matched to a gene: 2. In nucleotides, the CDR3 is TGCAGTGCTAGAGACCCTAGCGGGAGGGATACGCAGTATTTT. This gives the protein CSARDPSGRDTQYF.

The V gene is TRBV7-9, the J gene TRBJ2-7; a weak D match, TRBD1 (6 bases). Germline V lookup: CDR1 SEHNR, CDR2 FQNEAQ (reference sequence). This CDR3 has 15 amino acids. The germline V and J ends were trimmed by 5 bases and 0 bases, with 14 bases remaining between them. CDR3 sequence: CASSAETGSSYEQYF. CDR3 sequence (DNA): TGTGCCAGCAGCGCCGAGACAGGCAGCTCCTACGAGCAGTACTTC.

V usage is TRBV5-1 and J usage is TRBJ2-7, with D unclear. Germline V lookup: CDR1 SGHRS, CDR2 YFSETQ. The CDR3 loop spans 13 amino acids. The V and J ends lost 0 bases and 3 bases respectively, with 7 bases between them. The CDR3 DNA is TGCGCCAGCAGCTTGGACTTCCGCTACGAGCAGTACTTC. It encodes CASSLDFRYEQYF.

This clonotype was counted between two and nine times. The chain carries TRBV7-9 and TRBJ2-7, with TRBD1 identical over 10 bases. Germline-derived CDR1 and CDR2 are SEHNR and FQNEAQ (reference sequence). This CDR3 contains 14 residues. V gave up 5 bases and J gave up 3 bases; unmatched junction bases: 4. CDR3 in amino acids: CASSMTGGVYEQYF. Here the CDR3 DNA reads TGTGCCAGCAGCATGACAGGGGGCGTCTACGAGCAGTACTTC.

The rearrangement joins TRBV20-1 to TRBJ2-1; D ambiguous. This CDR3 is 12 amino acids long. With 1 base removed from V and 12 bases from J, the gap between germline ends came to 13 bases. Germline V gives CDR1 DFQATT, CDR2 SNEGSKA (reference sequence). The CDR3 sequence is CSARADTPGQFF. DNA for the CDR3: TGCAGTGCTAGAGCAGACACCCCCGGGCAGTTCTTC.

This clonotype was seen a handful of times. V and J are TRBV28 and TRBJ2-7; no clear D gene. V lost 7 bases to trimming and J lost 3 bases, with 19 bases between them. From germline, CDR1 is MDHEN and CDR2 SYDVKM. The length of the CDR3 is 15 residues. CDR3 nucleotide sequence: TGTGCCAGCACGAACCAACCCGGACGGAACTACGAGCAGTACTTC. This gives the protein CASTNQPGRNYEQYF.

This clonotype was found a few times. This rearrangement joins TRBV29-1 to TRBJ2-1; 7 bases are a match to TRBD2. V gave up 6 bases and J gave up 6 bases; unmatched junction bases: 5. From germline, CDR1 is SQVTM and CDR2 ANQGSEA. CDR3 length: 12 residues. This chain's CDR3 is CSVGREGNEQFF. The CDR3 DNA sequence: TGCAGCGTGGGGAGGGAAGGCAATGAGCAGTTCTTC.

This clonotype appeared a few times. V gene TRBV29-1 combines with J gene TRBJ2-5, with D unclear. The CDR3 consists of 13 residues. V lost 4 bases and J 3 bases, leaving 12 bases between the germline ends. Germline CDR1 SQVTM, CDR2 ANQGSEA. CDR3 sequence: CSVVNRVKETQYF. CDR3 bases: TGCAGCGTTGTTAATAGGGTCAAAGAGACCCAGTACTTC.

The chain uses TRBV7-9 and TRBJ2-5; no firm D call. The germline gives CDR1 SEHNR, CDR2 FQNEAQ (reference sequence). V was shortened by 6 bases and J by 5 bases, with 19 bases between the two germline ends. The CDR3 is 15 amino acids. CDR3 amino acids: CASSPNPGDWETQYF. CDR3 DNA sequence: TGTGCCAGCAGTCCAAACCCTGGTGATTGGGAGACCCAGTACTTC.

J is TRBJ1-6 and V is TRBV9, with D tentatively TRBD1 (5 bases). Trimming took off 0 bases at V and 10 bases at J, with 14 bases between the two ends. In germline, CDR1 is SGDLS, CDR2 YYNGEE. The CDR3 spans 15 residues. The CDR3 coding sequence is TGTGCCAGCAGCGTAGGGGGCGGGATTGGATCACCCCTCCACTTT. Its translation is CASSVGGGIGSPLHF. The full variable domain, completed using reference TRBV9 and TRBJ1-6, is DSGVTQTPKHLITATGQRVTLRCSPRSGDLSVYWYQQSLDQGLQFLIQYYNGEERAKGNILERFSAQQFPDLHSELNLSSLELGDSALYFCASSVGGGIGSPLHFGNGTRLTVT.

CDR3: CASSKGVSDSMEETQYF. CDR3 DNA sequence: TGTGCCAGCAGCAAAGGGGTCTCCGACTCTATGGAAGAGACCCAGTACTTC. The chain employs TRBV21-1 and TRBJ2-5. TRBV21-1 is tagged as a pseudogene. This CDR3 comprises 17 residues.

The rearrangement uses TRBV13 and TRBJ2-2, with D uncertain. V lost 5 bases to trimming and J lost 4 bases, with 11 bases between them. The CDR3 length is 14 residues. Germline V gene sequence: CDR1 PRHDT, CDR2 FYEKMQ (reference sequence). The CDR3 DNA follows: TGTGCCAGCAGCCCTTCGACCCTCACCGGGGAGCTGTTTTTT. Translation gives CASSPSTLTGELFF.

The chain has TRBV5-6 and TRBJ2-7; D gene uncertain. The CDR3 spans 13 residues. The ends were cut back, 0 bases at V and 2 bases at J, with 6 bases in the middle. Germline CDR1 and CDR2: SGHDT and YYEEEE. As DNA, the CDR3 is TGTGCCAGCAGCTTGGACCCCCCCTACGAGCAGTACTTC. The encoded protein is CASSLDPPYEQYF.

The chain is built from TRBV6-5 and TRBJ2-1, with no clear D. Germline assignment: CDR1 MNHEY and CDR2 SVGAGI. The V end lost 8 bases, the J end lost 8 bases, and 7 bases lay between the germline ends. This CDR3 spans 10 amino acids. As DNA, the CDR3 is TGTGCCAGCGGCCAATATGAGCAGTTCTTC. Its translation is CASGQYEQFF.

The chain couples TRBV12-3 or TRBV12-4 to TRBJ1-5; no firm D call. CDR3 length: 15 residues. V lost 4 bases and J lost 5, with 15 bases in between. The CDR3 DNA follows: TGTGCCAGCAGTTCCCGGACGCTTGCCGATCAGCCCCAGCATTTT. Its protein is CASSSRTLADQPQHF.

Ten or more counts support this clonotype. The chain is built from TRBV10-3 and TRBJ2-1; 10 nucleotides align to TRBD2. The length of the CDR3 is 15 residues. V dropped 3 bases and J dropped 10; count of bases not matched to a gene: 9. Germline CDR1 ENHRY, CDR2 SYGVKD. Here the CDR3 reads CAISEGLAGVLEQFF. The DNA of the CDR3 is TGTGCCATCAGTGAAGGGCTAGCGGGAGTTTTGGAGCAGTTCTTC.

This clonotype has more than one count but fewer than ten. The gene calls are TRBV6-2 or TRBV6-3 and TRBJ2-1; D gene unclear. CDR1 is MNHEY and CDR2 is SVGEGT in the germline V gene. The CDR3 contains 11 residues. V was cut by 5 bases and J by 8 bases, with 7 bases left in between. The CDR3 spells CASSNFDEQFF. The CDR3 region has the DNA TGTGCCAGCAGTAATTTCGATGAGCAGTTCTTC.

This clonotype occurred a few times. The rearrangement joins TRBV5-1 to TRBJ2-2; TRBD1 is a possible D gene (7 bases). CDR1 and CDR2 (germline): SGHRS, YFSETQ. This CDR3 is 15 amino acids long. The V gene lost 4 bases and the J gene lost 7 bases, with 17 bases spanning the gap. CDR3 nucleotides: TGCGCCAGCAGCCGAGACAGGGAGGTTTTCGGGGAGCTGTTTTTT. Its translation: CASSRDREVFGELFF. Complete variable domain (other parts from reference TRBV5-1 and TRBJ2-2): KAGVTQTPRYLIKTRGQQVTLSCSPISGHRSVSWYQQTPGQGLQFLFEYFSETQRNKGNFPGRFSGRQFSNSRSEMNVSTLELGDSALYLCASSRDREVFGELFFGEGSRLTVL.

The chain links TRBV29-1 to TRBJ2-1; a weak D match, TRBD2 (6 bases). Germline CDR1 and CDR2: SQVTM and ANQGSEA. The length of the CDR3 is 11 residues. V was clipped by 4 bases and J by 10 bases, with 11 bases between them. CDR3 in DNA: TGCAGCGTTGGGCTAGCGACCGAGCAGTTCTTC. Amino acids: CSVGLATEQFF.

The genes are TRBV19 and TRBJ2-7, with 7 bases matching TRBD2. Looked up from germline, CDR1 is LNHDA and CDR2 is SQIVND (reference sequence). The CDR3 has 14 amino acids. J was trimmed by 5 bases and V by 5 bases; bases with no gene match: 9. The CDR3 loop is CASSGSTSVNEQYF. The CDR3 DNA sequence: TGTGCCAGTAGTGGGTCAACTAGCGTGAACGAGCAGTACTTC.

The genes are TRBV7-9 and TRBJ2-5, with D uncertain. The V end was cut by 0 bases, the J end by 5 bases, with 13 bases between. Per germline, CDR1 SEHNR and CDR2 FQNEAQ (reference sequence). The CDR3 runs to 15 residues. The CDR3 protein is CASSLAPLRWETQYF. CDR3 bases: TGTGCCAGCAGCTTAGCCCCCCTTCGATGGGAGACCCAGTACTTC. Using reference TRBV7-9 and TRBJ2-5 for the parts outside the CDR3, the full variable domain is DTGVSQNPRHKITKRGQNVTFRCDPISEHNRLYWYRQTLGQGPEFLTYFQNEAQLEKSRLLSDRFSAERPKGSFSTLEIQRTEQGDSAMYLCASSLAPLRWETQYFGPGTRLLVL.

Many counts were recorded for this clonotype. The V and J genes are TRBV6-5 and TRBJ2-7, with 9 bases identical to TRBD2. This CDR3 contains 17 residues. Germline CDR1 is MNHEY and CDR2 is SVGAGI. The junction had 14 bases not matched to a gene; V was cut back by 8 bases and J by 0 bases. The CDR3 loop reads CASPLAGDVSTSYEQYF. The CDR3 DNA reads TGTGCCAGCCCTTTAGCGGGAGATGTTTCCACCTCCTACGAGCAGTACTTC.

This sequence joins TRBV18 and TRBJ2-2; D gene ambiguous. Germline-derived CDR1 and CDR2 are KGHSH and LQKENI. The CDR3 consists of 14 residues. Trimming cost V 2 bases and J 2 bases, with 6 bases left between them. The CDR3: CASSPNVNTGELFF. In DNA form, the CDR3 reads TGTGCCAGCTCACCAAACGTTAACACCGGGGAGCTGTTTTTT. The full variable domain, rest sourced from reference TRBV18 and TRBJ2-2, is NAGVMQNPRHLVRRRGQEARLRCSPMKGHSHVYWYRQLPEEGLKFMVYLQKENIIDESGMPKERFSAEFPKEGPSILRIQQVVRGDSAAYFCASSPNVNTGELFFGEGSRLTVL.